The 11 T cell receptor beta chains in this list originate from one sample, sequenced in a study of blood T cells in healthy people across ages. Primers used in a second PCR of roughly 7 to 12 cycles were a sample-barcoded 5' primer and a J-beta primer mix. TCRdb itself ran the 5' RACE reads through MiXCR, one entry per CDR3 protein. The table includes roughly 900,000 distinct CDR3 sequences, roughly 43% detected once. The material sequenced was blood. The receptors come from a man aged 30 to 45 in good health.

This chain joins TRBV27 and TRBJ1-6; a weak D match, TRBD1 (5 bases). The CDR3 runs to 15 residues. With 0 bases removed from V and 9 bases from J, the gap between germline ends came to 12 bases. Germline lookup yields CDR1 MNHEY and CDR2 SMNVEV (reference sequence). Here the CDR3 DNA reads TGTGCCAGCAGTTTATCGGGTGGGGGAGCTTCACCCCTCCACTTT. The encoded protein is CASSLSGGGASPLHF.

This clonotype turned up a few times. The rearrangement joins TRBV28 to TRBJ1-6; D remains ambiguous. The germline V and J ends were trimmed by 8 bases and 6 bases, with 8 bases remaining between them. CDR1 is MDHEN and CDR2 is SYDVKM in the germline V gene. There are 12 residues in the CDR3. CDR3 protein: CASVEGNSPLHF. CDR3 sequence (DNA): TGTGCCAGCGTAGAGGGTAATTCACCCCTCCACTTT.

The table lists this clonotype with many counts. The chain joins TRBV6-5 to TRBJ2-7; no clear D gene. In germline, CDR1 is MNHEY, CDR2 SVGAGI. The CDR3 covers 15 residues. V was clipped by 6 bases and J by 3 bases, with 18 bases between them. This CDR3 reads CASSPDGVGIYEQYF. The CDR3 nucleotides are TGTGCCAGCAGCCCCGACGGAGTAGGGATCTACGAGCAGTACTTC.

Many counts were recorded for this clonotype. This chain joins TRBV29-1 and TRBJ1-2; the D gene is possibly TRBD1 (6 bases). This CDR3 has 12 residues. Between the trimmed V and J ends, which lost 3 bases and 2 bases, there was a span of 7 bases. Germline-derived CDR1 and CDR2 are SQVTM and ANQGSEA. CDR3 DNA sequence: TGCAGCGTTGATACAGGGAACTATGGCTACACCTTC. Translation: CSVDTGNYGYTF.

In this sample, this clonotype turned up a few times. This sequence joins TRBV25-1 and TRBJ2-7, with D perhaps given as TRBD1 or TRBD2 (6 bases each). CDR1 MGHDK and CDR2 SYGVNS come from the germline V gene. This CDR3 is built from 15 residues. Trimming took off 6 bases at V and 0 bases at J, with 15 bases between the two ends. The CDR3 loop reads CASSPGAGSSYEQYF. The CDR3 bases are TGTGCCAGCAGCCCGGGGGCGGGGAGCTCCTACGAGCAGTACTTC.

This rearrangement joins TRBV11-2 to TRBJ2-4; maybe TRBD2 (6 bases). Per the germline V gene, CDR1 is SGHAT and CDR2 is FQNNGV. The CDR3 has 15 amino acids. V gave up 2 bases and J gave up 1 base, with 9 bases separating them. The CDR3 region is CASSLTSYAKNIQYF. The CDR3 nucleotides read TGTGCCAGCAGCTTAACTAGCTATGCCAAAAACATTCAGTACTTC.

The chain carries TRBV4-3 and TRBJ1-2; the match to TRBD1 covers 7 bases. With 4 bases clipped from V and 0 bases from J, the junction kept 5 bases outside the gene matches. The CDR3 sequence is 15 residues long. Germline V gives CDR1 LGHNA, CDR2 YSLEER. The CDR3: CASSPEGQSNYGYTF. Here the CDR3 DNA reads TGCGCCAGCAGCCCTGAGGGACAGTCTAACTATGGCTACACCTTC.

The gene calls are TRBV9 and TRBJ2-1; the match to TRBD1 covers 8 bases. CDR1 and CDR2 (germline): SGDLS, YYNGEE. The J segment lost 7 bases and the V segment lost 4 bases, leaving 4 bases of the junction unmatched. This CDR3 has 13 amino acids. CDR3 residues: CASSTGQANEQFF. CDR3 nucleotide sequence: TGTGCCAGCAGCACGGGACAGGCTAATGAGCAGTTCTTC.

This clonotype came up many times. The V and J genes are TRBV24-1 and TRBJ2-1; 14 nucleotides align to TRBD2. The CDR3 is made up of 20 amino acids. Germline-derived CDR1 and CDR2 are KGHDR and SFDVKD. The V gene end was trimmed by 1 base and the J gene end by 0 bases; junction bases not matched to a gene: 7. In DNA form, the CDR3 reads TGTGCCACCAGTGATTTTTCCGGGACTAGCGGGGGTAGCTCCTACAATGAGCAGTTCTTC. Translated, it gives CATSDFSGTSGGSSYNEQFF.

This chain links TRBV4-1 with TRBJ2-3, with D unresolved. The germline V and J ends were trimmed by 2 bases and 1 base, with 7 bases remaining between them. Germline CDR1 MGHRA, CDR2 YSYEKL. CDR3 length equals 14 residues. CDR3 residues: CASSQNERTDTQYF. The CDR3 DNA sequence: TGCGCCAGCAGCCAAAATGAGCGCACAGATACGCAGTATTTT.

This clonotype was seen a handful of times. This rearrangement joins TRBV5-1 to TRBJ2-7; 7 positions match TRBD2. From germline, CDR1 is SGHRS and CDR2 YFSETQ. Trimming removed 4 bases from V and 5 bases from J; junction bases left unmatched: 12. The CDR3 contains 15 residues. The CDR3 DNA sequence: TGCGCCAGCAGCGCGTGGGACTACCTGACGGACGAGCAGTACTTC. Amino acid sequence: CASSAWDYLTDEQYF.